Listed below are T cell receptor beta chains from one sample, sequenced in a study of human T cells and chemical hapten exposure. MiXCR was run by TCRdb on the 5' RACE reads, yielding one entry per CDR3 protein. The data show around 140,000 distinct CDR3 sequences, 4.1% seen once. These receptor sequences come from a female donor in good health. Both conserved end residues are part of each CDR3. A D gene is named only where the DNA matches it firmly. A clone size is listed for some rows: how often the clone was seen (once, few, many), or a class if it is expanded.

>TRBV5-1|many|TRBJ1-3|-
TGCGCCAGCAGCTTGGACGGTTACTCTGGAAACACCATATATTTT
CASSLDGYSGNTIYF
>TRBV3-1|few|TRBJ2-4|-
TGTGCCAGCAGCCAAGACCAGGGCCCTATAGCCAAAAACATTCAGTACTTC
CASSQDQGPIAKNIQYF
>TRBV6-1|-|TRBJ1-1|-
TGTGCCAGCAGTCGCGGACTCTACACTGAAGCTTTCTTT
CASSRGLYTEAFF
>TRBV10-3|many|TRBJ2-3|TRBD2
TGTGCCATCAGTGATACTAGCGGCACAGATACGCAGTATTTT
CAISDTSGTDTQYF
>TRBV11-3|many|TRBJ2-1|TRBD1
TGTGCCAGCAGCTCCGGGAAGGGGGCGAGTAATGAGCAGTTCTTC
CASSSGKGASNEQFF
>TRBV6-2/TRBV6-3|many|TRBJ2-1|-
TGTGCCAGCAGCCTAACAGGGACTGAGCAGTTCTTC
CASSLTGTEQFF
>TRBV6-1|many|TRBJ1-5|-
TGTGCCAGCAGTGAATACGCTAGCAATCAGCCCCAGCATTTT
CASSEYASNQPQHF
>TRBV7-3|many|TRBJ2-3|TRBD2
TGTGCCAGCAGCTTAACTTCCGCTAGCGGGGGGGCCTTTAGAGTTGATACGCAGTATTTT
CASSLTSASGGAFRVDTQYF
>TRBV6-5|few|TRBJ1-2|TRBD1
TGTGCCAGCAGGAGGGGGCAGGACCGGGGTTTGAACTATGGCTACACCTTC
CASRRGQDRGLNYGYTF
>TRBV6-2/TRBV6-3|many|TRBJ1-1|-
TGTGCCAGCCAGAGATCAGGTGAAGCTTTCTTT
CASQRSGEAFF
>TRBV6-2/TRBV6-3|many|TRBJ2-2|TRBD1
TGTGCCAGCAGACAGGGGGCGCGTACCGGGGAGCTGTTTTTT
CASRQGARTGELFF
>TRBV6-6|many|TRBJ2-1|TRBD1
TGTGCCAGCAGTTACTCGGCCCGACAGGGCCCTAGGGATGAGCAGTTCTTC
CASSYSARQGPRDEQFF
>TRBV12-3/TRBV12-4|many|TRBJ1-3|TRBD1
TGTGCCAGCACTCCGTCAGGGGACAGCTCTGGAAACACCATATATTTT
CASTPSGDSSGNTIYF
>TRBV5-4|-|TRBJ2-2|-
TGTGCCAGCAGCTTGGGCGACAGCCCCGGGGAGCTGTTTTTT
CASSLGDSPGELFF
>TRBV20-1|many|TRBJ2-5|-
TGCAGTGCTAGAGATAGCGGCCAAGAGACCCAGTACTTC
CSARDSGQETQYF
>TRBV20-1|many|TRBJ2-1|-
TGCAGTGCTACTAGATCGGTGGGCGATGAGCAGTTCTTC
CSATRSVGDEQFF
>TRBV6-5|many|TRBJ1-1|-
TGTGCCAGCAGTTACTTCAATCAGGGGAACACTGAAGCTTTCTTT
CASSYFNQGNTEAFF
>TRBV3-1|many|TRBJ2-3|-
TGTGCCAGCAGCCCAAAGGCCCTAGCGCGAGATACGCAGTATTTT
CASSPKALARDTQYF
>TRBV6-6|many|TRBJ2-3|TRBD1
TGTGCCAGCTTAATGGACAGGGGCACAGATACGCAGTATTTT
CASLMDRGTDTQYF
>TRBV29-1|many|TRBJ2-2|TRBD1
TGCAGCGTGCATAGGGACAGGGGAGGCACCGGGGAGCTGTTTTTT
CSVHRDRGGTGELFF
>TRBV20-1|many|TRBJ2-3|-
TGCAGTGCTAGGTTGGGTGCAGATACGCAGTATTTT
CSARLGADTQYF
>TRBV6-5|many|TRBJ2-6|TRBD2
TGTGCCAGCAGTAAGCGGGGACGGAGCTCTGGGGCCAACGTCCTGACTTTC
CASSKRGRSSGANVLTF
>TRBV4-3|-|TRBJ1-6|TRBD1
TGCGCCAGCAGCCAAGAGGGGTTTGAGGGGGCGTCACCCCTCCACTTT
CASSQEGFEGASPLHF
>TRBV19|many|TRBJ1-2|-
TGTGCCAGTAGTATCAGGAGCTATGGCTACACCTTC
CASSIRSYGYTF
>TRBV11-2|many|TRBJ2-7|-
TGTGCCAGCAGCTTAGGTTCTGGCTCCTCCGAGCAGTACTTC
CASSLGSGSSEQYF
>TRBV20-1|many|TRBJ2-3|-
TGCAGTGCTAGGGGCCCAGATACGCAGTATTTT
CSARGPDTQYF
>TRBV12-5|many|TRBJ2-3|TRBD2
TGTGCTAGTGGTTTGGTTTTCCTAGCGGGGGGGCTTGGCACAGATACGCAGTATTTT
CASGLVFLAGGLGTDTQYF
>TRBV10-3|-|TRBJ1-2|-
TGTGCCATCAGTGTTGTCGAGGACGGGAACTATGGCTACACCTTC
CAISVVEDGNYGYTF
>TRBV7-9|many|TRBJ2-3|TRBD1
TGTGCCAGCAGCTCCCACCGGGACAGGGCGGGAGACGGGGGCACAGATACGCAGTATTTT
CASSSHRDRAGDGGTDTQYF
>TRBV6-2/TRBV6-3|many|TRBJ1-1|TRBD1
TGTGCCAGTCGAGACAGGGGGAGAACTTTCTTT
CASRDRGRTFF
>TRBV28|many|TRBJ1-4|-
TGTGCCAGCAGTGACATAGATGAAAAACTGTTTTTT
CASSDIDEKLFF
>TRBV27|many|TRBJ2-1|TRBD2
TGTGCCACCCATGCCGGGACTAGCTCCTACAATGAGCAGTTCTTC
CATHAGTSSYNEQFF
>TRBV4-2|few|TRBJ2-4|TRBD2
TGTGCCAGCAGCCAAGTCGCGGGACTAGTCACCAAAAACATTCAGTACTTC
CASSQVAGLVTKNIQYF
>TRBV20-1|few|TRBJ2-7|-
TGCAGTGCTCCCCGCGCGGGTTTATACGAGCAGTACTTC
CSAPRAGLYEQYF
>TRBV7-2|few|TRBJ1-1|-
TGTGCCAGCAGCTATCAACGAAACACTGAAGCTTTCTTT
CASSYQRNTEAFF
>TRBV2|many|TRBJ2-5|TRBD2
TGTGCCAGCACCTTTTTGACTAGCGGGGAGGACTACCAAGAGACCCAGTACTTC
CASTFLTSGEDYQETQYF
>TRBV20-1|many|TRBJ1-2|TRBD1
TGCAGTGCTGTACTGACAGGGAACTATGGCTACACCTTC
CSAVLTGNYGYTF
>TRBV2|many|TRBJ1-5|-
TGTGCCAGCAGCCGCGAGGTGGACAGTAATCAGCCCCAGCATTTT
CASSREVDSNQPQHF
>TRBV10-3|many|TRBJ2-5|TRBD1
TGTGCCATCGGCCGGTTGACAGGGGAAGAGACCCAGTACTTC
CAIGRLTGEETQYF
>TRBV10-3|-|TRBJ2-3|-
TGTGCCATCAGTGATGGTACCGATACGCAGTATTTT
CAISDGTDTQYF
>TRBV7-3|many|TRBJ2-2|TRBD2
TGTGCCAGCAGTCTGGCCGGGGGGTACCTGAACACCGGGGAGCTGTTTTTT
CASSLAGGYLNTGELFF
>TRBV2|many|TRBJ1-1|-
TGTGCCAGCAATTCGCAGGGAGGGTACACTGAAGCTTTCTTT
CASNSQGGYTEAFF